These 5 T cell receptor beta chains were all obtained from the same sample, sequenced in a study of molecular identifiers for immune sequencing clone quantification. Each CDR3 protein is one row after TCRdb ran MiXCR on the PCR reads. The data hold about 330,000 distinct CDR3 sequences, with roughly a quarter observed a single time. Sample: naive CD8+ T cells from blood, with Jurkat cell RNA spiked in. The subset denotes: FACS-sorted CD8+CD4-CCR7+CD45RA+ naive T cells. Every receptor here comes from a human donor in good health. Some libraries in this study had Jurkat cell RNA spiked in.

This clonotype was detected many times. This sequence joins TRBV4-1 and TRBJ1-1, with unresolved D. There are 15 residues in the CDR3. In germline, CDR1 is MGHRA, CDR2 YSYEKL. V lost 0 bases to trimming and J lost 0 bases, with 8 bases between them. The CDR3 coding sequence is TGCGCCAGCAGCCAAGAGGGCAGGATGAACACTGAAGCTTTCTTT. Protein: CASSQEGRMNTEAFF.

This clonotype was detected a few times. The V and J genes are TRBV6-5 and TRBJ2-2, with 7 bases identical to TRBD2. V shed 2 bases, J shed 3 bases, and the junction held 3 bases outside the gene matches. CDR1 MNHEY and CDR2 SVGAGI come from the germline V gene. The CDR3 runs 15 residues. The CDR3, as DNA: TGTGCCAGCAGTTACGGGACTAAACACACCGGGGAGCTGTTTTTT. Its translation: CASSYGTKHTGELFF.

This rearrangement joins TRBV12-3 or TRBV12-4 to TRBJ2-1; no clear D gene. The CDR3 totals 17 residues. V dropped 3 bases and J dropped 2 bases, with 17 bases sitting between them. CDR3 residues: CASSFLPGRRTYNEQFF. In DNA, the CDR3 is TGTGCCAGCAGTTTCCTCCCCGGGCGGCGAACCTACAATGAGCAGTTCTTC.

The J gene is TRBJ1-4, the V gene TRBV12-3 or TRBV12-4; TRBD1 aligns across 8 bases. This CDR3 region has 21 residues. With V trimmed by 4 bases and J by 8 bases, 27 bases remained unmatched. The DNA for the CDR3 is TGTGCCAGCAGTTCTTTGGGGTTGGGACAGGTCGTAGCCGGGTCGAGAGAAAAACTGTTTTTT. This translates into CASSSLGLGQVVAGSREKLFF.

This clonotype showed up just a few times. The chain combines TRBV19 with TRBJ1-4; possible D gene TRBD1, 6 bases. V lost 5 bases and J lost 8, with 18 bases in between. The CDR3 extends over 15 amino acids. Germline loops: CDR1 LNHDA, CDR2 SQIVND (reference sequence). The CDR3 DNA reads TGTGCCAGTAGTCATGGGGCGGGACACCAAGAAAAACTGTTTTTT. This gives the protein CASSHGAGHQEKLFF. The full variable domain, with the rest looked up from reference TRBV19 and TRBJ1-4, is DGGITQSPKYLFRKEGQNVTLSCEQNLNHDAMYWYRQDPGQGLRLIYYSQIVNDFQKGDIAEGYSVSREKKESFPLTVTSAQKNPTAFYLCASSHGAGHQEKLFFGSGTQLSVL.